A single sample gave rise to the 19 T cell receptor beta chains below, sequenced in a study of blood T cells in healthy people across ages. Alongside a J-beta primer mix, a sample-barcoded 5' primer served in a second PCR lasting about 7 to 12 cycles. TCRdb re-called the 5' RACE reads with MiXCR, one entry per CDR3 protein. The data show 650,000 to 1,000,000 distinct CDR3 sequences, 35% to 50% seen once. The sequenced sample was blood. The receptors originated from an elderly man in good health.

In its sample, this clonotype was seen a few times. The chain is built from TRBV20-1 and TRBJ2-5; TRBD2 aligns across 9 bases. The CDR3 spans 14 residues. CDR1 DFQATT and CDR2 SNEGSKA come from the germline V gene (reference sequence). Trimming cost V 4 bases and J 0 bases; bases outside gene matches: 3. The CDR3 nucleotides read TGCAGTGCTACTAGCGGGACCAACCAAGAGACCCAGTACTTC. Protein product: CSATSGTNQETQYF.

This clonotype was seen at least ten times. This chain connects TRBV5-6 to TRBJ2-5; 7 bases map to TRBD2. CDR1 is SGHDT and CDR2 is YYEEEE in the germline V gene. The trim removed 3 bases at V and 1 base at J, leaving 9 bases unmatched. This CDR3 contains 16 residues. The CDR3 spells CASSWGGGGGQETQYF. The CDR3 region has the DNA TGTGCCAGCAGCTGGGGAGGTGGCGGGGGCCAAGAGACCCAGTACTTC. The variable domain in full, completed from reference TRBV5-6 and TRBJ2-5, reads DAGVTQSPTHLIKTRGQQVTLRCSPKSGHDTVSWYQQALGQGPQFIFQYYEEEERQRGNFPDRFSGHQFPNYSSELNVNALLLGDSALYLCASSWGGGGGQETQYFGPGTRLLVL.

This clonotype was found a few times. V gene TRBV29-1 combines with J gene TRBJ2-3; weak D call: TRBD1 (5 bases). Trimming shortened V by 6 bases and J by 4 bases, and 26 bases separated the two germline ends. This CDR3 is 17 amino acids long. CDR1 and CDR2 from the germline V gene are SQVTM and ANQGSEA. CDR3 residues: CSVPKPGFWGAADTQYF. The CDR3 bases are TGCAGCGTCCCTAAACCAGGGTTCTGGGGTGCAGCAGATACGCAGTATTTT.

This chain uses TRBV12-3 or TRBV12-4 with TRBJ2-3; maybe TRBD2 (6 bases). V shed 3 bases and J shed 6 bases, with 13 bases lying between them. The CDR3 is made up of 14 amino acids. CDR3 sequence: CASSLPSATDTQYF. Written as DNA, the CDR3 is TGTGCCAGCAGTTTGCCTAGCGCTACCGATACGCAGTATTTT.

This clonotype showed up just a few times. This sequence joins TRBV20-1 and TRBJ2-5; D not resolved. The CDR3 runs to 14 residues. Germline-derived CDR1 and CDR2 are DFQATT and SNEGSKA (reference sequence). The V gene lost 3 bases and the J gene lost 5 bases, with 16 bases spanning the gap. The CDR3, as DNA: TGCAGTGCTAGTACCAGGAGTATAGCTGAGACCCAGTACTTC. It translates to CSASTRSIAETQYF.

CDR3 amino acids: CASSLAGDSAEQYF. CDR3 DNA sequence: TGCGCCAGCAGCCTCGCCGGGGACAGCGCTGAGCAGTACTTC. The rearrangement joins TRBV4-3 to TRBJ2-7; TRBD1 aligns across 7 bases. The CDR3 contains 14 residues. Trimming took 4 bases from V and 7 from J; bases not matched to a gene: 10. CDR1 is LGHNA and CDR2 is YSLEER in the germline V gene.

The sample holds a few counts of this clonotype. The rearrangement links TRBV5-1 to TRBJ2-1; D tentatively fits TRBD1 or TRBD2 (5 bases each). The V gene's germline CDR1 is SGHRS and CDR2 YFSETQ. V lost 1 base to trimming and J lost 0 bases, with 17 bases between them. The CDR3 has 18 amino acids. CDR3 in amino acids: CASSLNPSGQFSYNEQFF. The CDR3 DNA reads TGCGCCAGCAGCTTGAACCCTTCGGGGCAATTCTCCTACAATGAGCAGTTCTTC. Complete variable domain (other parts from reference TRBV5-1 and TRBJ2-1): KAGVTQTPRYLIKTRGQQVTLSCSPISGHRSVSWYQQTPGQGLQFLFEYFSETQRNKGNFPGRFSGRQFSNSRSEMNVSTLELGDSALYLCASSLNPSGQFSYNEQFFGPGTRLTVL.

The rearrangement links TRBV28 to TRBJ2-3; D is perhaps TRBD1 (8 bases). V was pared by 5 bases and J by 3 bases, with 18 bases between. CDR3 size: 16 residues. Germline values: CDR1 MDHEN, CDR2 SYDVKM. CDR3 protein: CASSGGDRWSTDTQYF. The CDR3 bases are TGTGCCAGCAGTGGGGGGGACAGGTGGAGTACAGATACGCAGTATTTT.

This clonotype was counted between two and nine times. CDR3 amino acids: CASSLLAGGNNEQFF. The CDR3 DNA follows: TGTGCCAGCAGCTTGCTAGCGGGAGGTAACAATGAGCAGTTCTTC. The chain combines TRBV7-3 with TRBJ2-1; 11 bases fit TRBD2. Trimming at V came to 3 bases and at J to 5 bases, leaving 3 bases not matched to a gene. The CDR3 consists of 15 residues. Looked up from germline, CDR1 is SGHTA and CDR2 is FQGTGA.

This clonotype was seen a handful of times. The chain has TRBV20-1 and TRBJ1-2; D may be TRBD1 (6 bases). CDR1 is DFQATT, CDR2 SNEGSKA, per germline (reference sequence). The CDR3 covers 13 residues. V lost 6 bases and J lost 2, with 13 bases in between. CDR3 in DNA: TGCAGTGCCCTACAGGGCGACAACTATGGCTACACCTTC. This translates into CSALQGDNYGYTF.

In DNA form, the CDR3 reads TGCGCCAGCAGCCAGGCGGGGGGTGAGGCCATTCAGTACTTC. Its translation: CASSQAGGEAIQYF. The chain recombines TRBV4-3 with TRBJ2-4; TRBD2 matches at 8 bases. Germline V gene lookup returns CDR1 LGHNA and CDR2 YSLEER. Germline trimming cut 3 bases from V and 9 bases from J; bases unmatched to any gene: 7. The CDR3 totals 14 residues.

This clonotype was seen ten or more times. The rearrangement joins TRBV20-1 to TRBJ2-7; 15 nucleotides align to TRBD2. The CDR3 spans 15 residues. The germline V gene has CDR1 DFQATT and CDR2 SNEGSKA (reference sequence). The V segment lost 5 bases and the J segment 4 bases; nucleotides outside the gene matches: 6. The CDR3 loop reads CSALRTSGRAYEQYF. The CDR3 bases are TGCAGTGCTTTAAGGACTAGCGGGAGGGCTTACGAGCAGTACTTC.

This clonotype was seen a few times. V gene TRBV4-2 combines with J gene TRBJ2-3; no clear D gene. CDR3 length equals 18 residues. Germline V gene lookup returns CDR1 LGHNA and CDR2 YNFKEQ. Trimming cost V 1 base and J 1 base, with 18 bases left between them. The CDR3 DNA sequence: TGTGCCAGCAGCCAAGGCTTCTTTATGGCAGACGGCACAGATACGCAGTATTTT. Its protein is CASSQGFFMADGTDTQYF.

This chain connects TRBV2 to TRBJ1-4, with D hard to call. The CDR3 sequence is 12 residues long. The germline gives CDR1 SNHLY, CDR2 FYNNEI. V was pared by 7 bases and J by 12 bases, with 15 bases between. The CDR3 is CASTSALEELFF. The CDR3 nucleotides are TGTGCCAGCACCAGCGCCCTCGAGGAACTGTTTTTT.

The chain has TRBV6-5 and TRBJ1-1, with 8 bases lining up with TRBD1. CDR1 is MNHEY and CDR2 is SVGAGI in the germline V gene. The CDR3 loop spans 13 amino acids. V was pared by 5 bases and J by 7 bases, with 6 bases of the junction left unmatched. The CDR3 nucleotides are TGTGCCAGCAGTACCCCCGGGACAGGTGAAGCTTTCTTT. Protein: CASSTPGTGEAFF.

The chain combines TRBV10-3 with TRBJ1-1; D gene uncertain. The V gene lost 4 bases and the J gene lost 11 bases, with 11 bases spanning the gap. The V gene's germline CDR1 is ENHRY and CDR2 SYGVKD. The CDR3 length is 11 residues. In DNA form, the CDR3 reads TGTGCCATCAGTGGGTCCCGAGGCGCTTTCTTT. This translates into CAISGSRGAFF.

The V and J genes are TRBV9 and TRBJ2-7; D not resolved. Germline loops: CDR1 SGDLS, CDR2 YYNGEE. The ends were cut back, 0 bases at V and 10 bases at J, with 17 bases in the middle. The length of the CDR3 is 14 residues. The CDR3 sequence is CASSVEGGQEIQYF. DNA of the CDR3: TGTGCCAGCAGCGTAGAAGGCGGTCAAGAGATCCAGTACTTC.

The gene calls are TRBV3-1 and TRBJ2-1, with D maybe TRBD1 (6 bases). V was trimmed by 0 bases and J by 0 bases, leaving 15 bases between them. Germline CDR1 LGHDT, CDR2 YNNKEL (reference sequence). The CDR3 runs to 18 residues. CDR3 in amino acids: CASSQDTTGHLSYNEQFF. The CDR3, as DNA: TGTGCCAGCAGCCAAGACACAACGGGACACCTCTCCTACAATGAGCAGTTCTTC.

This clonotype was observed a handful of times. The CDR3 loop is CASSIGPMGVEQYF. The DNA of the CDR3 is TGTGCCAGTAGTATAGGACCCATGGGAGTAGAGCAGTACTTC. The genes are TRBV19 and TRBJ2-7; D may be TRBD2 (5 bases). Trimming took 1 base from V and 7 from J, leaving 14 bases between them. Germline loops: CDR1 LNHDA, CDR2 SQIVND (reference sequence). This CDR3 spans 14 amino acids. The complete variable domain, with remaining parts taken from reference TRBV19 and TRBJ2-7, reads DGGITQSPKYLFRKEGQNVTLSCEQNLNHDAMYWYRQDPGQGLRLIYYSQIVNDFQKGDIAEGYSVSREKKESFPLTVTSAQKNPTAFYLCASSIGPMGVEQYFGPGTRLTVT.